A single sample gave rise to the 9 T cell receptor beta chains below, sequenced in a study of T cells in Graves' hyperthyroidism and ophthalmopathy. Amplified TCR beta CDR3 regions came from RNA transcripts. The HTBI primer set drove a first-round RT-PCR of the TCR CDR3. Via MiXCR, TCRdb re-called the multiplex PCR reads, giving one row per CDR3 protein. The sample consists of 490,000 or so distinct CDR3 sequences, 20% to 25% of them appearing once. The sample was blood. These receptors all stem from an older woman with Graves' ophthalmopathy.

This clonotype was seen a few times. The chain combines TRBV7-8 with TRBJ2-2; TRBD2 is a possible D gene (6 bases). CDR1 is SGHVS and CDR2 is FQNEAQ in the germline V gene. The CDR3 length is 18 residues. Trimming shortened V by 2 bases and J by 3 bases, and 19 bases separated the two germline ends. CDR3 sequence: CASSLSPWRERDTGELFF. For the CDR3, the DNA is TGTGCCAGCAGCTTATCCCCTTGGAGGGAACGGGACACCGGGGAGCTGTTTTTT.

This chain joins TRBV9 and TRBJ2-1; D is unresolved. This CDR3 is 15 amino acids long. Trimming shortened V by 0 bases and J by 0 bases, and 7 bases separated the two germline ends. Germline lookup yields CDR1 SGDLS and CDR2 YYNGEE. CDR3 in DNA: TGTGCCAGCAGCGTAGCGGAAGGCTCCTACAATGAGCAGTTCTTC. It yields the protein CASSVAEGSYNEQFF.

The J gene is TRBJ1-6, the V gene TRBV29-1; D might be TRBD1 (6 bases). The CDR3 runs to 14 residues. Deletions cut 6 bases from V and 3 bases from J, with 12 bases between. Germline values: CDR1 SQVTM, CDR2 ANQGSEA. The DNA for the CDR3 is TGCAGCGTCCGGACAGATAACTATAATTCACCCCTCCACTTT. Its protein is CSVRTDNYNSPLHF.

This clonotype has a count of ten or more. The chain uses TRBV2 and TRBJ1-1; no firm D call. The CDR3 runs 12 residues. Germline CDR1 and CDR2: SNHLY and FYNNEI. V dropped 2 bases and J dropped 6 bases, with 7 bases sitting between them. In DNA, the CDR3 is TGTGCCAGCAGTGAATTGGGCTCTGAAGCTTTCTTT. It is translated as CASSELGSEAFF.

The sample holds many counts of this clonotype. The chain uses TRBV3-1 and TRBJ2-1; D may match TRBD1 or TRBD2 (5 bases each). Trimming took off 5 bases at V and 4 bases at J, with 12 bases between the two ends. Germline loops: CDR1 LGHDT, CDR2 YNNKEL (reference sequence). The CDR3 contains 14 residues. The CDR3 loop is CASSELGAYNEQFF. CDR3 DNA: TGTGCCAGCAGCGAACTAGGGGCTTACAATGAGCAGTTCTTC.

The table lists this clonotype with a few counts. The V gene is TRBV29-1, the J gene TRBJ1-5; D gene uncertain. Germline V gene data show CDR1 as SQVTM and CDR2 as ANQGSEA. This CDR3 has 13 residues. Between the trimmed V and J ends, which lost 5 bases and 0 bases, there was a span of 8 bases. The CDR3 region has the DNA TGCAGCGTTTCCGCAGCTAGCAATCAGCCCCAGCATTTT. It is translated as CSVSAASNQPQHF.

The chain has TRBV27 and TRBJ1-2, with 8 nucleotides matching TRBD1. Per the germline V gene, CDR1 is MNHEY and CDR2 is SMNVEV (reference sequence). V shed 5 bases and J 4 bases; nucleotides not matched to a gene: 12. This CDR3 is built from 16 residues. The CDR3 region is CASSHQPGQGGYGYTF. CDR3 bases: TGTGCCAGCAGTCACCAGCCTGGACAGGGCGGCTATGGCTACACCTTC.

This clonotype was observed a handful of times. The chain recombines TRBV27 with TRBJ2-7; D possibly corresponds to TRBD1 (5 bases). V shed 5 bases and J shed 2 bases, with 19 bases lying between them. The CDR3 has 16 residues. Germline CDR1 and CDR2: MNHEY and SMNVEV (reference sequence). The CDR3 nucleotides are TGTGCCAGCAGTCTTATAGCCCAGACAGCTACCTACGAGCAGTACTTC. Protein: CASSLIAQTATYEQYF.

This sequence joins TRBV5-1 and TRBJ1-3; possible D gene TRBD1, 5 bases. Germline CDR1 SGHRS, CDR2 YFSETQ. The CDR3 consists of 16 residues. The germline V and J ends were trimmed by 6 bases and 0 bases, with 16 bases remaining between them. CDR3 region: CASTPRGQNSGNTIYF. The CDR3 nucleotides read TGCGCCAGCACCCCGAGGGGCCAGAACTCTGGAAACACCATATATTTT.